Below, 12 T cell receptor beta chains from the same sample are listed, as sequenced in a study of cytotoxic CD8 clonotypes in ibrutinib-treated CLL. The repertoire was sequenced with immunoSEQ multiplex PCR; TCRdb's copy has only in-frame clones and lacks some. The top ten clones hold around 43% of a sample with roughly 56,000 clones, 65% to 75% of them seen once. Sample: PBMCs, taken after 12 months of ibrutinib treatment. Source of these receptors: a human donor with chronic lymphocytic leukemia.

The chain recombines TRBV7-2 with TRBJ2-7, with 11 bases lining up with TRBD2. Trimming cost V 5 bases and J 6 bases; bases outside gene matches: 6. Germline CDR1 reads SGHTA; CDR2 reads FQGNSA. CDR3 length: 14 residues. The CDR3 bases are TGTGCCAGCAGCCTGGGACTAGCGGCTGGCGAGCAGTACTTC. Its protein is CASSLGLAAGEQYF.

Here the CDR3 DNA reads TGTGCCAGCTGGCAGGGGGCGTCGGGGCCCCAGCATTTT. This translates into CASWQGASGPQHF. The chain has TRBV28 and TRBJ1-5; 8 bases map to TRBD1. Germline lookup yields CDR1 MDHEN and CDR2 SYDVKM. The CDR3 is made up of 13 amino acids. With V trimmed by 8 bases and J by 9 bases, 9 bases remained unmatched.

This clone was found a few times. V and J are TRBV5-1 and TRBJ1-5; D call uncertain. The CDR3 length is 13 residues. Germline CDR1 SGHRS, CDR2 YFSETQ. Trimming stripped 5 bases from V and 7 bases from J, with 13 bases between. In DNA form, the CDR3 reads TGCGCCAGCAGGGTCTCCGAGGGACAGCCCCAGCATTTT. Amino acids: CASRVSEGQPQHF.

The rearrangement links TRBV10-1 to TRBJ2-3; D uncertain. Germline V gives CDR1 WNHNN, CDR2 SYGVQD (reference sequence). Trimming removed 0 bases from V and 8 bases from J, with 12 bases in between. The CDR3 spans 14 residues. CDR3 residues: CASSESGVRATQYF. DNA for the CDR3: TGCGCCAGCAGTGAGTCTGGGGTTAGGGCTACGCAGTATTTT.

This chain uses TRBV18 with TRBJ2-5; no definite D call. The CDR3 is 11 amino acids. Germline V gene data show CDR1 as KGHSH and CDR2 as LQKENI. Trimming left V 3 bases short and J 5 bases short, with 4 bases between. The CDR3 sequence is CASSPAETQYF. CDR3 in DNA: TGTGCCAGCTCACCGGCGGAGACCCAGTACTTC.

This clone was counted once. The chain carries TRBV5-1 and TRBJ2-1; 8 bases agree with TRBD2. V was pared by 4 bases and J by 0 bases, with 15 bases of the junction left unmatched. The CDR3 runs 19 residues. Per the germline V gene, CDR1 is SGHRS and CDR2 is YFSETQ. CDR3: CASSQERELIGSSYNEQFF. The CDR3 nucleotides read TGCGCCAGCAGCCAAGAGCGGGAGCTGATCGGTAGCTCCTACAATGAGCAGTTCTTC.

As DNA, the CDR3 is TGTGCCAGCAGCGCTACAAAGTATATCAGCGGGGAGCTGTTTTTT. Its translation: CASSATKYISGELFF. The rearrangement joins TRBV9 to TRBJ2-2; no reliable D call. CDR1 and CDR2 (germline): SGDLS, YYNGEE. The V gene lost 3 bases and the J gene lost 7 bases, with 16 bases spanning the gap. The CDR3 runs to 15 residues.

The chain recombines TRBV18 with TRBJ2-1; 7 bases match TRBD1. Trimming at V came to 5 bases and at J to 5 bases, leaving 9 bases not matched to a gene. This CDR3 region has 15 residues. Germline V CDR1 and CDR2: KGHSH, LQKENI. For the CDR3, the DNA is TGTGCCAGCTCAGTTAGACAGGGACCAAACAATGAGCAGTTCTTC. Translation: CASSVRQGPNNEQFF.

The V call is TRBV13, the J call TRBJ2-5; 7 bases are shared with TRBD1. Germline V gives CDR1 PRHDT, CDR2 FYEKMQ (reference sequence). The CDR3 runs to 16 residues. Losses at the gene ends were 0 bases for V and 4 bases for J; bases not matched to a gene: 8. The CDR3 nucleotides are TGTGCCAGCAGCTTAGGCAACAGGGGCACTCCAGAGACCCAGTACTTC. This translates into CASSLGNRGTPETQYF.

The chain uses TRBV11-3 and TRBJ2-3; D possibly uses TRBD1 or TRBD2 (5 bases each). V dropped 5 bases and J dropped 8 bases, with 14 bases sitting between them. CDR3 length: 13 amino acids. The V gene's germline CDR1 is SGHNT and CDR2 YENEEA. CDR3 loop: CASSNTIGGTQYF. The CDR3 DNA sequence: TGTGCCAGCAGCAACACGATTGGGGGTACGCAGTATTTT. The whole variable domain, remainder taken from reference TRBV11-3 and TRBJ2-3, is EAGVVQSPRYKIIEKKQPVAFWCNPISGHNTLYWYLQNLGQGPELLIRYENEEAVDDSQLPKDRFSAERLKGVDSTLKIQPAELGDSAVYLCASSNTIGGTQYFGPGTRLTVL.

V and J are TRBV28 and TRBJ2-7; tentatively, D is TRBD2 (6 bases). The CDR3 is 16 residues long. Germline V CDR1 and CDR2: MDHEN, SYDVKM. Trimming shortened V by 4 bases and J by 0 bases, and 16 bases separated the two germline ends. The CDR3 DNA follows: TGTGCCAGCAGTTCTTATGGAGCGGGCCTCTCCTACGAGCAGTACTTC. Residues: CASSSYGAGLSYEQYF.

The chain joins TRBV5-1 to TRBJ2-5, with 11 bases identical to TRBD1. The tail of the sequence fits TRBJ2-7 better, so the J call may be wrong. Looked up from germline, CDR1 is SGHRS and CDR2 is YFSETQ. The CDR3 extends over 16 amino acids. CDR3 DNA: TGCGCCAGCAGCTACACTGGACAGGGGGCGTTCTACGAGCAGTACTTC. Translating gives CASSYTGQGAFYEQYF.